This TCR beta chain was obtained from a study of T-cell reconstitution after alpha-beta-depleted transplantation in children. The V gene lost 1 base and the J gene lost 4 bases, with 7 bases spanning the gap. The CDR3 loop spans 13 amino acids. Points from the study as a whole: Roughly two months post-transplant, alpha-beta T cells reportedly originated from several hundred graft clones that had expanded.

Unique molecular identifiers tagged the TCRbeta library. TCRdb passed the PCR reads through MiXCR, listing each CDR3 protein once. The sample contains approximately 520,000 distinct CDR3 sequences, roughly 11% of which appear only once. This clonotype was picked up many times. The antigen is unknown. This specimen consisted of PBMCs, mostly from graft donor cells, obtained 180 days after TCRalphabeta/CD19-depleted stem cell transplant. The chain is built from TRBV12-3 or TRBV12-4 and TRBJ1-2; maybe TRBD1 (5 bases). The source is a female patient aged 2-10 years who had a stem cell transplant for aplastic anemia, so the T cells may come from the graft donor. CDR3 sequence reads: CASSLGQIYGYTF. The CDR3 DNA is TGTGCCAGCAGTTTAGGACAGATCTATGGCTACACCTTC.